Sequencing of this T cell receptor (beta chain) was carried out in a study of breast tumors, draining lymph nodes, adjacent tissues. General study results and limits: Luminal-like breast cancer showed significantly greater tumor-nontumor repertoire similarity than basal-like breast cancer did. That most tumor T cells come from lymph nodes remained unproven. Tumor TCR diversity was below lymph nodes but above nontumor tissue. Most tumor T cells seemingly derive from lymph node, then expand in tumor.

The germline V gene has CDR1 SGHNT and CDR2 YENEEA. Trimming stripped 2 bases from V and 4 bases from J, with 20 bases between. CDR3 length: 17 residues. TCRdb re-analysed the multiplex PCR reads in MiXCR, keeping a single row per CDR3 protein. Counted here are a few hundred thousand distinct CDR3 sequences, 30% to 35% occurring once; the ten biggest clones make up approximately 3.6%. Samples came from axillary lymph nodes draining the breast cancer. On this clonotype: Its specificity is unknown.

The receptor was isolated from a female donor with breast cancer. Some clones in this sample may be carry-over from other donors' samples. The V gene is TRBV11-3, the J gene TRBJ2-5, with D tentatively TRBD1 or TRBD2 (5 bases each). The material sequenced was axillary lymph node tissue. Written as DNA, the CDR3 is TGTGCCAGCAGCTTAATTTCGAGGGGTAGGTTAGGAGAGACCCAGTACTTC. Translation: CASSLISRGRLGETQYF.